This is a list of T cell receptor beta chains from one sample in a study of CD8 T cells in Susac syndrome. MiXCR, run by TCRdb on the immunoSEQ multiplex PCR reads, gives a single entry per CDR3 protein. The sample records 400,000 or so distinct CDR3 sequences, more than 70% being singletons. The sample comprised CD8+ T cells from PBMCs. The receptors originated from a human donor with multiple sclerosis. Each CDR3 is given with its conserved first and last residue. The order of the fields is J gene, D gene, clone size, V gene, CDR3 DNA, CDR3 protein. The D gene is left open where the match is weak. Size is omitted from some rows. Given values are once, few, many or a class for expanded clones.

J gene: TRBJ1-1; D gene: -; clone size: once; V gene: TRBV5-1; CDR3 DNA: TGCGCCAGCAGCCTTCTGGACCTTTTGAACACTGAAGCTTTCTTT; CDR3 protein: CASSLLDLLNTEAFF
J gene: TRBJ1-1; D gene: -; clone size: -; V gene: TRBV5-4; CDR3 DNA: TGTGCCAGCAGCTTGGTGGCAGCCTCGAACACTGAAGCTTTCTTT; CDR3 protein: CASSLVAASNTEAFF
J gene: TRBJ1-6; D gene: -; clone size: -; V gene: TRBV4-1; CDR3 DNA: TGCGCCAGCAGCAGAGGAGGAGAACCCCTCCACTTT; CDR3 protein: CASSRGGEPLHF
J gene: TRBJ2-1; D gene: -; clone size: once; V gene: TRBV6-6; CDR3 DNA: TGTGCCAGCAGCCACAAAGGGACTCCGGTAGATGAGCAGTTCTTC; CDR3 protein: CASSHKGTPVDEQFF
J gene: TRBJ2-7; D gene: -; clone size: once; V gene: TRBV2; CDR3 DNA: TGTGCCAGCAGTGAACAGGACACGGAGCAGTACTTC; CDR3 protein: CASSEQDTEQYF
J gene: TRBJ1-1; D gene: -; clone size: -; V gene: TRBV16; CDR3 DNA: TGTGCCAGCAGCCAAGTTTTGGGCACTGAAGCTTTCTTT; CDR3 protein: CASSQVLGTEAFF
J gene: TRBJ2-2; D gene: TRBD2; clone size: -; V gene: TRBV11-2; CDR3 DNA: TGTGCCAGCAGCACCCATGTTAGCGGGAGTCTCACCGGGGAGCTGTTTTTT; CDR3 protein: CASSTHVSGSLTGELFF
J gene: TRBJ1-2; D gene: -; clone size: -; V gene: TRBV5-6; CDR3 DNA: TGTGCCAGCAGCAGTTCGGGGAGGGTTGACTATGGCTACACCTTC; CDR3 protein: CASSSSGRVDYGYTF
J gene: TRBJ2-1; D gene: -; clone size: -; V gene: TRBV27; CDR3 DNA: TGTGCCAGCACCCACGGGGACGAGCAGTTCTTC; CDR3 protein: CASTHGDEQFF
J gene: TRBJ1-1; D gene: -; clone size: -; V gene: TRBV10-2; CDR3 DNA: TGCGCCAGCAGTGTGGGATCGGGCACTGAAGCTTTCTTT; CDR3 protein: CASSVGSGTEAFF
J gene: TRBJ2-7; D gene: -; clone size: few; V gene: TRBV27; CDR3 DNA: TGTGCCAGCAGTCCCTCAGACAGGTTCTCCTACGAGCAGTACTTC; CDR3 protein: CASSPSDRFSYEQYF
J gene: TRBJ2-3; D gene: TRBD1; clone size: -; V gene: TRBV29-1; CDR3 DNA: TGCAGCGTTATTCACCGGGACAGTAGCACAGATACGCAGTATTTT; CDR3 protein: CSVIHRDSSTDTQYF
J gene: TRBJ2-5; D gene: -; clone size: -; V gene: TRBV4-1; CDR3 DNA: TGCGCCAGCAGCCAAGATTCAGGGACGGGGGACCAAGAGACCCAGTACTTC; CDR3 protein: CASSQDSGTGDQETQYF
J gene: TRBJ2-2; D gene: -; clone size: -; V gene: TRBV6-5; CDR3 DNA: TGTGCCAGCAGCCCCGATTGGGGGCAAACGGGGGAGCTGTTTTTT; CDR3 protein: CASSPDWGQTGELFF
J gene: TRBJ2-2; D gene: -; clone size: -; V gene: TRBV11-2; CDR3 DNA: TGTGCCAGCAGCTTAGGACCGGGACCCGGGGCCACCGGGGAGCTGTTTTTT; CDR3 protein: CASSLGPGPGATGELFF
J gene: TRBJ1-5; D gene: -; clone size: -; V gene: TRBV12-3/TRBV12-4; CDR3 DNA: TGTGCCAGCAGTTTGCGGGTCCATCAGCCCCAGCATTTT; CDR3 protein: CASSLRVHQPQHF
J gene: TRBJ1-2; D gene: TRBD1; clone size: -; V gene: TRBV19; CDR3 DNA: TGTGCCAGTACCTCCGGGACAGATTTCACGGGCTATGGCTACACCTTC; CDR3 protein: CASTSGTDFTGYGYTF
J gene: TRBJ1-1; D gene: -; clone size: -; V gene: TRBV19; CDR3 DNA: TGTGCCAGTAGTATTCCGACAGGCCTGAACACTGAAGCTTTCTTT; CDR3 protein: CASSIPTGLNTEAFF
J gene: TRBJ2-7; D gene: TRBD1; clone size: -; V gene: TRBV2; CDR3 DNA: TGTGCCAGCAGTGTCGGGACAGGGATTACCTACGAGCAGTACTTC; CDR3 protein: CASSVGTGITYEQYF
J gene: TRBJ2-2; D gene: -; clone size: -; V gene: TRBV6-1; CDR3 DNA: TGTGCCAGCAGTGAAGATTTCAGGGCCTGGTCCGGGGAGCTGTTTTTT; CDR3 protein: CASSEDFRAWSGELFF
J gene: TRBJ1-2; D gene: -; clone size: -; V gene: TRBV28; CDR3 DNA: TGTGCCAGCACCCTACGGGGTTTTGACTATGGCTACACCTTC; CDR3 protein: CASTLRGFDYGYTF
J gene: TRBJ2-2; D gene: TRBD2; clone size: -; V gene: TRBV18; CDR3 DNA: TGTGCCAGCTCATTTCTAGCGGGAGGAGACACCGGGGAGCTGTTTTTT; CDR3 protein: CASSFLAGGDTGELFF
J gene: TRBJ1-1; D gene: TRBD1; clone size: -; V gene: TRBV30; CDR3 DNA: TGTGCCTGGAGTCTGGGACAGGGGTACGGGAACACTGAAGCTTTCTTT; CDR3 protein: CAWSLGQGYGNTEAFF
J gene: TRBJ2-1; D gene: TRBD2; clone size: -; V gene: TRBV19; CDR3 DNA: TGTGCCAGTAGTACTCCCACTAGCGGGGCATCGAGCTCCTACAATGAGCAGTTCTTC; CDR3 protein: CASSTPTSGASSSYNEQFF
J gene: TRBJ1-5; D gene: -; clone size: -; V gene: TRBV30; CDR3 DNA: TGTGCCTGGAGTATTATGGAGACTAGCAATCAGCCCCAGCATTTT; CDR3 protein: CAWSIMETSNQPQHF
J gene: TRBJ2-1; D gene: -; clone size: -; V gene: TRBV14; CDR3 DNA: TGTGCCACCTCCAGGACGGCGTCCTACAATGAGCAGTTCTTC; CDR3 protein: CATSRTASYNEQFF
J gene: TRBJ2-7; D gene: -; clone size: -; V gene: TRBV29-1; CDR3 DNA: TGCAGCGTTTACGTCGGGCACGCGACGTACTTC; CDR3 protein: CSVYVGHATYF
J gene: TRBJ2-1; D gene: -; clone size: -; V gene: TRBV19; CDR3 DNA: TGTGCCAGTGCCGAGGGGACCAAGCAGTTCTTC; CDR3 protein: CASAEGTKQFF
J gene: TRBJ2-5; D gene: -; clone size: -; V gene: TRBV27; CDR3 DNA: TGTGCCAGCAGTTTTGCGGTTGAGCCGAGGGCCAGAGTCGGGACCCAGTACTTC; CDR3 protein: CASSFAVEPRARVGTQYF
J gene: TRBJ1-2; D gene: -; clone size: -; V gene: TRBV27; CDR3 DNA: TGTGCCACTCGGCAGGGTATCCACTATGGCTACACCTTC; CDR3 protein: CATRQGIHYGYTF